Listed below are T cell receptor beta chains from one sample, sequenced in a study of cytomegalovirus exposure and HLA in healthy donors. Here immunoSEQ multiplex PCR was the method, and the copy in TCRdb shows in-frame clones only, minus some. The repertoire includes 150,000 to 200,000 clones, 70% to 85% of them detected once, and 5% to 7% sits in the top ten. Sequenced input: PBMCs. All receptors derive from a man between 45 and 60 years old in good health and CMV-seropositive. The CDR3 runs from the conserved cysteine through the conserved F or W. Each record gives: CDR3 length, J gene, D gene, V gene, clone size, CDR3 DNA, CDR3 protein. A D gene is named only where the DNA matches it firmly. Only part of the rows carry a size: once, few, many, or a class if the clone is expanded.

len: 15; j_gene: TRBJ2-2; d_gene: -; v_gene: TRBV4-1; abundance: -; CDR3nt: TGCGCCAGCAGCGCGACAAGTTTAGGCCACGGGGAGCTGTTTTTT; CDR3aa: CASSATSLGHGELFF
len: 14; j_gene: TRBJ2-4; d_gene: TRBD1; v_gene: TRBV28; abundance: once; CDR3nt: TGTGCCAGCAGGCCGCCGGGACAGGGAAACATTCAGTACTTC; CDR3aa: CASRPPGQGNIQYF
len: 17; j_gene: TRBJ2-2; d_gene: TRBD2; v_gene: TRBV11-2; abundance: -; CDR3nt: TGTGCCAGCAGCTTGTTGAGTAGCGGGCTGAACACCGGGGAGCTGTTTTTT; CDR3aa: CASSLLSSGLNTGELFF
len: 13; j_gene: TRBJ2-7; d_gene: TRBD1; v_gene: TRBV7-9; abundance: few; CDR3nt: TGTTCCAGCAGCCGAGGGACAGCCTACGAGCAGTACTTC; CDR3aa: CSSSRGTAYEQYF
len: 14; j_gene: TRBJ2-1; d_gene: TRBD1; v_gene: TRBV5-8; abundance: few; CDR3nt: TGTGCCAGCAGCCTCGGACAGGGGGGCAATGAGCAGTTCTTC; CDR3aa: CASSLGQGGNEQFF
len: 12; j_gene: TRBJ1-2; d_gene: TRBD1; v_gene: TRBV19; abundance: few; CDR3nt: TGTGCCAGTACTTGGGACAGCTATGGCTACACCTTC; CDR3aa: CASTWDSYGYTF
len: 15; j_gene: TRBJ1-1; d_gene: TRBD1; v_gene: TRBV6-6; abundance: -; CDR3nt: TGTGCCAGCAGTTACTCGGGACAGGGGAACACTGAAGCTTTCTTT; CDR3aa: CASSYSGQGNTEAFF
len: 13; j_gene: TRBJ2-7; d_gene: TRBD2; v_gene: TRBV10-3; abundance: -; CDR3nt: TGTGCCACCGTTAGCGGGGGATCCTACGAGCAGTACTTC; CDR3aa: CATVSGGSYEQYF
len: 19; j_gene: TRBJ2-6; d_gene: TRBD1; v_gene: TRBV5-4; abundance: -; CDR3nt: TGTGCCAGCAGCTTGGGACAGGGCCTAGGAGTTGCTGGGGCCAACGTCCTGACTTTC; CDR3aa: CASSLGQGLGVAGANVLTF
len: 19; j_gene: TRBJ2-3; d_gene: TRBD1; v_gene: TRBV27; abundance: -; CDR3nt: TGTGCCAGCAGTTATACACGCGGACAGGGGGCGGTTAGCACAGATACGCAGTATTTT; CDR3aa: CASSYTRGQGAVSTDTQYF
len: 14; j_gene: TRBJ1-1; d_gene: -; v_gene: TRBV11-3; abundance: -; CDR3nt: TGTGCCAGCAGCTCTTCGGTGGGGGGGACTGAAGCTTTCTTT; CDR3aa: CASSSSVGGTEAFF
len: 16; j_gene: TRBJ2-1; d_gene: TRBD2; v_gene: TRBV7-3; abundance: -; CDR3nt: TGTGCCAGCAGCCCTCAGAGGAGCGGGAGAACGACTGAGCAGTTCTTC; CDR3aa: CASSPQRSGRTTEQFF
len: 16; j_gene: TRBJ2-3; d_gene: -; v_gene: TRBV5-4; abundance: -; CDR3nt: TGTGCCAGCAGCTTGCTTCGGGACACCCTCACAGATACGCAGTATTTT; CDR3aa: CASSLLRDTLTDTQYF
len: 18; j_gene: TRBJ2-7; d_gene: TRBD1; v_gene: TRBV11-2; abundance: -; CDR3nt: TGTGCCAGCAGCTCACGCTTTCCCGGGACAGGTCCCTCCTACGAGCAGTACTTC; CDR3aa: CASSSRFPGTGPSYEQYF
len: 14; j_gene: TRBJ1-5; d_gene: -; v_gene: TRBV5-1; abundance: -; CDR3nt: TGCGCCAGCAGCAGTCTGCCAGGGAATCAGCCCCAGCATTTT; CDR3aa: CASSSLPGNQPQHF
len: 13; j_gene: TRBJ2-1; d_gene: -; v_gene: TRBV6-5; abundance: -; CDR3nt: TGTGCCAGCAGAGTGACTAGTCGCAATGAGCAGTTCTTC; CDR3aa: CASRVTSRNEQFF
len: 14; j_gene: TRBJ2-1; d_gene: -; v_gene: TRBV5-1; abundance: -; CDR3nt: TGCGCCAGCAGCCGTGGATCACGGGGAAATGAGCAGTTCTTC; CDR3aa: CASSRGSRGNEQFF
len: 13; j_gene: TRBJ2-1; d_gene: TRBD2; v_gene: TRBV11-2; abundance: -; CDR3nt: TGTGCCGGAGCGGGAAGGGAGACGGATGAGCAGTTCTTC; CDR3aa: CAGAGRETDEQFF
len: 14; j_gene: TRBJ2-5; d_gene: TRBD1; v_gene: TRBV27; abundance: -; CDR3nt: TGTGCCAGCAGTTTAGGACAGGGCATTAAGACCCAGTACTTC; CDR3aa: CASSLGQGIKTQYF
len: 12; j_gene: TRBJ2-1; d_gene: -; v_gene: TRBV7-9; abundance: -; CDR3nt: TGTGCCAGCAGCCATGGACTTTATGAGCAGTTCTTC; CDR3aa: CASSHGLYEQFF
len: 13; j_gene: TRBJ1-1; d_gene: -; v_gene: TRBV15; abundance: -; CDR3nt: TGTGCCACCAGCAGAGAGGGCTACACAGGAGCTTTCTTT; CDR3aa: CATSREGYTGAFF
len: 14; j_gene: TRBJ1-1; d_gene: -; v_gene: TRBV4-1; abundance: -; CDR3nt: TGCGCCAGCAGCCTAAACCTCGGAGACACTGAAGCTTTCTTT; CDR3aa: CASSLNLGDTEAFF
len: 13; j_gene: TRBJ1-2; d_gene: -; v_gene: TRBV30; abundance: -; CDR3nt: TGTGCCTGGAGTGCTACAGCTAACTATGGCTACACCTTC; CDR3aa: CAWSATANYGYTF
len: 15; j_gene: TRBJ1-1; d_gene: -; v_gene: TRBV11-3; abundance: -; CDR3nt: TGTGCCAGCAGCTTACACGAAGCAGGAGGAACTGAAGCTTTCTTT; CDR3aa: CASSLHEAGGTEAFF
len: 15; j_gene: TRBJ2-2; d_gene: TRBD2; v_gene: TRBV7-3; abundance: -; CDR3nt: TGTGCCAGCAGCTTAATTAGCGGGATCCCCGGGGAGCTGTTTTTT; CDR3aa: CASSLISGIPGELFF
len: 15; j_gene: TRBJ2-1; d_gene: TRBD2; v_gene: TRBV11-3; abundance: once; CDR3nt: TGTGCCAGCAGCTTAGTTGGCGGGGGGGAAGGTGAGCAGTTCTTC; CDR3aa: CASSLVGGGEGEQFF
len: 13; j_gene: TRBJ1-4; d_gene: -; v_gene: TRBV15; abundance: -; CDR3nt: TGTGCCACCAGCCCGGGGGGCTCTGAAAAACTGTTTTTT; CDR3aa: CATSPGGSEKLFF
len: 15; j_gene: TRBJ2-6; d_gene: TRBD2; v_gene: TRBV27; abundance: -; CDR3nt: TGTGCCAGCAAGGGAGGGTACTCTGGGGCCAACGTCCTGACTTTC; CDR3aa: CASKGGYSGANVLTF
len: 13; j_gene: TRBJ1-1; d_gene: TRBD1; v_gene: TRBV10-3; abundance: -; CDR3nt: TGTGCCATCAGGGGGACAGGGGAAGGAGAAGCTTTCTTT; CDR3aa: CAIRGTGEGEAFF
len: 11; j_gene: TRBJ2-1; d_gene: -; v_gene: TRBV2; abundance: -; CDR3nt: TGTGCCAGCAGTGAAAAAGTAGCGCAGTTCTTC; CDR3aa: CASSEKVAQFF
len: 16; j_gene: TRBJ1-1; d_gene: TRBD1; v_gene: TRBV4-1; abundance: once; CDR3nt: TGCGCCAGCAGCCCCGGACAGGTACTTATGAACACTGAAGCTTTCTTT; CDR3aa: CASSPGQVLMNTEAFF
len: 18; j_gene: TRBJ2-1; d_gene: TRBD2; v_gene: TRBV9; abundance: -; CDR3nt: TGTGCCAGCAGCCACGGGGGGGAGAGACTTGTCTTGTACAATGAGCAGTTCTTC; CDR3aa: CASSHGGERLVLYNEQFF
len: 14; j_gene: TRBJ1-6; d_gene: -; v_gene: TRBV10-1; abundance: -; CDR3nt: TGCGCCAGCAGTGAGCGCGGGACCAATTCACCCCTCCACTTT; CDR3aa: CASSERGTNSPLHF
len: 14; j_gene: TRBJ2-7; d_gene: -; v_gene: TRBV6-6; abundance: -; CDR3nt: TGTGCCAGCAGGGGGGACTTGTCCTCCTACGAGCAGTACTTC; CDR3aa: CASRGDLSSYEQYF
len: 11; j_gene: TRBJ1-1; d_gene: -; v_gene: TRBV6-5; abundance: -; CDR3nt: TGTGCCAGCAGTTACTGGGGCGGCGCTTTCTTT; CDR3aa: CASSYWGGAFF
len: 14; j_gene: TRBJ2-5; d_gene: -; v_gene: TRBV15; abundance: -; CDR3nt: TGTGCCACCAGCAGAGATGTGGCATCAGAGACCCAGTACTTC; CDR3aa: CATSRDVASETQYF
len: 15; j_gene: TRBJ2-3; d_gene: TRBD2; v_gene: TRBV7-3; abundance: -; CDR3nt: TGTGCCAGCAGCTATGGACTAGCGAGCACAGATACGCAGTATTTT; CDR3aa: CASSYGLASTDTQYF
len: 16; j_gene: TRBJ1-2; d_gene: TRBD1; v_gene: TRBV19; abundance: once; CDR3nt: TGTGCCAGTAGTCCTCTACCGGGACAGGGATCCTATGGCTACACCTTC; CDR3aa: CASSPLPGQGSYGYTF
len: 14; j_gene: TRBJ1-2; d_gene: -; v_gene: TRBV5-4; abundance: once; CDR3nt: TGTGCCAGCAGTACTGGGTCGGGGTTATATGGCTACACCTTC; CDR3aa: CASSTGSGLYGYTF
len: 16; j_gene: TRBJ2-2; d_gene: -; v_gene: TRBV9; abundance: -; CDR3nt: TGTGCCAGCAGCCATCAACGAGGGGGGGTCGCCGGGGAGCTGTTTTTT; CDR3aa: CASSHQRGGVAGELFF
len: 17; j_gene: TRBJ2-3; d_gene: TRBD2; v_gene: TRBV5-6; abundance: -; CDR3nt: TGTGCCAGCAGCCTCAGGACTAGCGGCACCCGCACAGATACGCAGTATTTT; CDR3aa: CASSLRTSGTRTDTQYF
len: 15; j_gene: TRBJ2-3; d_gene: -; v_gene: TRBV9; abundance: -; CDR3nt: TGTGCCAGCAGCGTAGCTGGGGCCAGCACAGATACGCAGTATTTT; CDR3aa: CASSVAGASTDTQYF
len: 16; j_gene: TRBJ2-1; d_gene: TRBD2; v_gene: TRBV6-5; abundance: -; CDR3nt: TGTGCCAGCAGTTACTCGACCGGGAGGGCCGGGTATGAGCAGTTCTTC; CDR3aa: CASSYSTGRAGYEQFF
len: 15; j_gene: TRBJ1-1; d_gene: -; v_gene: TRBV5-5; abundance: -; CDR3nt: TGTGCCAGCAGCTTGTCTGCAGGGTTCAGCACTGAAGCTTTCTTT; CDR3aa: CASSLSAGFSTEAFF
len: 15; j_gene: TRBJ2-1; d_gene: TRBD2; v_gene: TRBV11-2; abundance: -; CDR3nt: TGTGCCAGCAGCTCAGGACTAGCGGGACACAATGAGCAGTTCTTC; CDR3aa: CASSSGLAGHNEQFF
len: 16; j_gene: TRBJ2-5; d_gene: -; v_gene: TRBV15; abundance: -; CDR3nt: TGTGCCACCAGCAGGACTGGGCCTGCGGGGTGGGAGACCCAGTACTTC; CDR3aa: CATSRTGPAGWETQYF
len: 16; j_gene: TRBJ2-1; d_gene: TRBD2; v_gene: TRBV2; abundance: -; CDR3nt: TGTGCCAGCAGTGAAACTAGCGGGGCCTCCTACAATGAGCAGTTCTTC; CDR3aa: CASSETSGASYNEQFF
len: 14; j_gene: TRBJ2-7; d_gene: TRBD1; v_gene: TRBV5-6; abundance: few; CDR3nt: TGTGCCAGCAGCATCGGACAGGGGTCCTACGAGCAGTACTTC; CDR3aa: CASSIGQGSYEQYF